This T cell receptor (beta chain) stems from a study of blood T cell repertoires in COVID-19. Trimming shortened V by 3 bases and J by 0 bases, and 9 bases separated the two germline ends. Looked up from germline, CDR1 is SGHTA and CDR2 is FQGNSA. The CDR3 totals 16 residues. Libraries were prepared by immunoSEQ multiplex PCR; TCRdb keeps only in-frame clonotypes and omits some of them. This sample carries under 250,000 clones, approximately 83% of them seen once, and the ten largest clones take approximately 4.4%. Material: peripheral blood. V gene TRBV7-2 combines with J gene TRBJ1-6; D ambiguous. The sequence derives from a man aged 45-65 years with active or convalescent COVID-19. The CDR3, as DNA: TGTGCCAGCAGCTTTACTCCGAGCTCCTATAATTCACCCCTCCACTTT. Translation gives CASSFTPSSYNSPLHF.